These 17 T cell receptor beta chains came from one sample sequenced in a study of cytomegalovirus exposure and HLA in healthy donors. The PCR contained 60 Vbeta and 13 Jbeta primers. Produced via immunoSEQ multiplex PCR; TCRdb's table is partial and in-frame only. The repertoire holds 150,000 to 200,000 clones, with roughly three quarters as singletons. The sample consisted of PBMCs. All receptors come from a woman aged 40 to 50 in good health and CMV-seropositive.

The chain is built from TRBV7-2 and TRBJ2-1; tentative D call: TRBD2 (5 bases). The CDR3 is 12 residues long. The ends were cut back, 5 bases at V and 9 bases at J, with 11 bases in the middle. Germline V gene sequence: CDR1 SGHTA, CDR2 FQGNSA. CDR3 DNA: TGTGCCAGCAGCCGTACTAGATTTGAGCAGTTCTTC. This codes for CASSRTRFEQFF. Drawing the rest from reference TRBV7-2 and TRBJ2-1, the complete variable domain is GAGVSQSPSNKVTEKGKDVELRCDPISGHTALYWYRQSLGQGLEFLIYFQGNSAPDKSGLPSDRFSAERTGGSVSTLTIQRTQQEDSAVYLCASSRTRFEQFFGPGTRLTVL.

The CDR3, as DNA: TGTGCCAGCAGTCCCAGGGACAGGGGCCAAGAGACCCAGTACTTC. It yields the protein CASSPRDRGQETQYF. The chain links TRBV25-1 to TRBJ2-5; 10 nucleotides match TRBD1. The trim removed 5 bases at V and 1 base at J, leaving 4 bases unmatched. The V gene's germline CDR1 is MGHDK and CDR2 SYGVNS. The length of the CDR3 is 15 residues.

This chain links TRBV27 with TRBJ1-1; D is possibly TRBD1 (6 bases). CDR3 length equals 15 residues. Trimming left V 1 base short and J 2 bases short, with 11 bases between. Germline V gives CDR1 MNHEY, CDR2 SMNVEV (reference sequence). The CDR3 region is CASSLFQGGNTEAFF. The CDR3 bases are TGTGCCAGCAGTTTATTTCAAGGGGGAAACACTGAAGCTTTCTTT.

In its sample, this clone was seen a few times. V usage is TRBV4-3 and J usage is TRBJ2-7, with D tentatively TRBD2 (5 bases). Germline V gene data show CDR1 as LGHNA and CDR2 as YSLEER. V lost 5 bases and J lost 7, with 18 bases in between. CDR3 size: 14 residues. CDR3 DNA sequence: TGCGCCAGCAGCTTGGCGGGTGGAGAGCGGGAGCAGTACTTC. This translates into CASSLAGGEREQYF.

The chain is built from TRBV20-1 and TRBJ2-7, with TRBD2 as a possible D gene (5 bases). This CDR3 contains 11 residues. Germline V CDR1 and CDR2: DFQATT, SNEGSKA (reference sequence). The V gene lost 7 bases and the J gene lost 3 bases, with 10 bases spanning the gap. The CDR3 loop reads CSVEGGYEQYF. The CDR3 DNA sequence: TGCAGTGTTGAGGGTGGCTACGAGCAGTACTTC.

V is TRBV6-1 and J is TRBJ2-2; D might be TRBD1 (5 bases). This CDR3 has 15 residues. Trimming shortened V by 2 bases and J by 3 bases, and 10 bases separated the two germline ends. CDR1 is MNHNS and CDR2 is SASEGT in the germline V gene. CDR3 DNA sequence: TGTGCCAGCAGTGAACAGGGCACGGACACCGGGGAGCTGTTTTTT. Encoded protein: CASSEQGTDTGELFF.

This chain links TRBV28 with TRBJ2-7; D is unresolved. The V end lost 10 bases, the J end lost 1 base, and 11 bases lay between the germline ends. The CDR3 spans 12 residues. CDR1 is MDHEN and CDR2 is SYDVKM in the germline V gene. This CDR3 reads CATYSFSYEQYF. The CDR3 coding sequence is TGTGCCACTTACAGTTTTTCCTACGAGCAGTACTTC.

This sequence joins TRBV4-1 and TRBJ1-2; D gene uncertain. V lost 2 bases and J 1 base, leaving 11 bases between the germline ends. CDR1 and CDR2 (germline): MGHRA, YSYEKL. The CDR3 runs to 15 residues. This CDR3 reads CASSQTSGGNYGYTF. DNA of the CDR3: TGCGCCAGCAGCCAAACTAGCGGAGGTAACTATGGCTACACCTTC.

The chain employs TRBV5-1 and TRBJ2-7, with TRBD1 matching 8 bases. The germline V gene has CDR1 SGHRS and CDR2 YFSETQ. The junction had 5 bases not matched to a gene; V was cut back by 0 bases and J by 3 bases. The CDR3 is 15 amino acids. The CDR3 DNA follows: TGCGCCAGCAGCTTGGTTCAGGGGGCAGGCTACGAGCAGTACTTC. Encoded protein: CASSLVQGAGYEQYF.

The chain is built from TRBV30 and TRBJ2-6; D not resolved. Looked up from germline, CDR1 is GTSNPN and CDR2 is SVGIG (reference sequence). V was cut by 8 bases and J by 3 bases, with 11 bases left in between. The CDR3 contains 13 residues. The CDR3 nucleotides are TGTGCCCGTTCCGAGAGTGGGGCCAACGTCCTGACTTTC. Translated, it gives CARSESGANVLTF. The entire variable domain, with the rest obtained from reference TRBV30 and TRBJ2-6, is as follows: SQTIHQWPATLVQPVGSPLSLECTVEGTSNPNLYWYRQAAGRGLQLLFYSVGIGQISSEVPQNLSASRPQDRQFILSSKKLLLSDSGFYLCARSESGANVLTFGAGSRLTVL.

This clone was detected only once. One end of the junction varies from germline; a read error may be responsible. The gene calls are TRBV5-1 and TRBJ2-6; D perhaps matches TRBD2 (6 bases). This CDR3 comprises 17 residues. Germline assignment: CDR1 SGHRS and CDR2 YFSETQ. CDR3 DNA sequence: TGCGCCAGCAGCTTCTACCTCGGAGGGTCTGGGGCCAACGGCCTGACTTTC. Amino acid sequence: CASSFYLGGSGANGLTF.

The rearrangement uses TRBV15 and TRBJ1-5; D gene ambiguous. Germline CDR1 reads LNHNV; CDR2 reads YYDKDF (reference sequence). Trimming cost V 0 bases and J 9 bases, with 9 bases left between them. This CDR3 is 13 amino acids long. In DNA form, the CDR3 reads TGTGCCACCAGCAGAGATCCATCCAGGCCCCAGCATTTT. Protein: CATSRDPSRPQHF.

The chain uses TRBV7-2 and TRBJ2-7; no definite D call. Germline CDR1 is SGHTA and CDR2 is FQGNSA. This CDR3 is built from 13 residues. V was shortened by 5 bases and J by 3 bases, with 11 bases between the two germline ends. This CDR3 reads CASSVILIYEQYF. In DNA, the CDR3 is TGTGCCAGCAGCGTTATCCTTATCTACGAGCAGTACTTC.

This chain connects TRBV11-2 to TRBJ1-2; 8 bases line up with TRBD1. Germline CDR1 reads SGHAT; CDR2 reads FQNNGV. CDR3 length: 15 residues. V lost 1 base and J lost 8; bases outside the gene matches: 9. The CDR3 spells CASSLGAGGAGGYTF. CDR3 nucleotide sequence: TGTGCCAGCAGCTTAGGGGCAGGGGGCGCAGGAGGCTACACCTTC.

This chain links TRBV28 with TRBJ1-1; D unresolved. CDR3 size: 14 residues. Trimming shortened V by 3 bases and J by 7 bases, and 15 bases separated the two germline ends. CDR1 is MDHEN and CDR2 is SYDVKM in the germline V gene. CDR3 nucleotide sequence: TGTGCCAGCAGTTTTGGGAGGGCCGCGGGTGAAGCTTTCTTT. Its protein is CASSFGRAAGEAFF.

The CDR3 nucleotides are TGTGCCAGCAGCTTGGGGGGGGAGGTAAATTCACCCCTCCACTTT. Its protein is CASSLGGEVNSPLHF. This chain joins TRBV5-5 and TRBJ1-6; TRBD1 is a possible D gene (5 bases). From germline, CDR1 is SGHKS and CDR2 YYEKEE (reference sequence). V was clipped by 0 bases and J by 7 bases, with 11 bases between them. The length of the CDR3 is 15 residues.

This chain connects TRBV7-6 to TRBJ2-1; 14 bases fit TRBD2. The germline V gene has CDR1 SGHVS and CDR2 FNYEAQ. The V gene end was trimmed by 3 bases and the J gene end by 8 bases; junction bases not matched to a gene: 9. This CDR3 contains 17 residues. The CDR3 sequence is CASSFPQTSGGADEQFF. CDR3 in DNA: TGTGCCAGCAGCTTCCCTCAGACTAGCGGGGGGGCCGATGAGCAGTTCTTC.